What follows is one T cell receptor beta chain and its context. This sample was included in a study of identical twins. TCRdb called the 5' RACE reads again in MiXCR, with one record for every CDR3 protein. This table holds around 550,000 distinct CDR3 sequences, roughly 15% found once. This sample was shared with a second study, whose subject was yellow fever vaccine responses in identical twins.

The sequencing sample was made of CD4+ T cells sorted from blood. This sequence was found in a young woman in good health.

CDR3 in amino acids: CASSRSSGSFVYNEQFF. CDR3 DNA: TGTGCCAGCAGCCGATCTAGCGGGAGCTTTGTCTACAATGAGCAGTTCTTC. The chain has TRBV3-1 and TRBJ2-1; 10 nucleotides agree with TRBD2. V gave up 4 bases and J gave up 3 bases; unmatched junction bases: 9. This CDR3 comprises 17 residues. Germline loops: CDR1 LGHDT, CDR2 YNNKEL (reference sequence).